A selection of T cell receptor beta chains follows, all from one sample in a study of blood T cells in healthy people across ages. From the 5' RACE reads, TCRdb called clonotypes with MiXCR, one entry per CDR3 protein. The sample holds around 990,000 distinct CDR3 sequences, 35% to 40% seen once. Sequencing used blood. Receptors were obtained from a young man in good health. Each CDR3 is given with its conserved first and last residue. A D gene is named only where the DNA matches it firmly. Only some rows state a clone size, as once, few, many or a class for expanded clones.

V gene: TRBV20-1; J gene: TRBJ2-3; clone size: few; D gene: .; CDR3 protein: CSARDPDQGGTDTQYF; CDR3 DNA: TGCAGTGCTAGAGATCCCGATCAGGGGGGTACAGATACGCAGTATTTT
V gene: TRBV3-1; J gene: TRBJ2-7; clone size: .; D gene: TRBD2; CDR3 protein: CASSQSGINEQYF; CDR3 DNA: TGTGCCAGCAGCCAAAGCGGGATCAACGAGCAGTACTTC
V gene: TRBV7-9; J gene: TRBJ2-7; clone size: many; D gene: .; CDR3 protein: CASSLGAYEQYF; CDR3 DNA: TGTGCCAGCAGCTTAGGTGCTTACGAGCAGTACTTC
V gene: TRBV5-6; J gene: TRBJ1-2; clone size: .; D gene: .; CDR3 protein: CASTSRRQPRYGYTF; CDR3 DNA: TGTGCCAGCACCTCACGACGACAGCCACGCTATGGCTACACCTTC
V gene: TRBV2; J gene: TRBJ2-1; clone size: .; D gene: .; CDR3 protein: CASSNLGPREQFF; CDR3 DNA: TGTGCCAGCAGTAATTTGGGCCCCAGGGAGCAGTTCTTC
V gene: TRBV12-3/TRBV12-4; J gene: TRBJ2-2; clone size: .; D gene: .; CDR3 protein: CASLDTGELFF; CDR3 DNA: TGTGCCAGCCTAGACACCGGGGAGCTGTTTTTT
V gene: TRBV4-3; J gene: TRBJ2-5; clone size: few; D gene: .; CDR3 protein: CASSQNTPDVPTETQYF; CDR3 DNA: TGCGCCAGCAGCCAAAATACGCCTGACGTCCCGACGGAGACCCAGTACTTC
V gene: TRBV7-2; J gene: TRBJ1-4; clone size: few; D gene: .; CDR3 protein: CASSPTGKATNEKLFF; CDR3 DNA: TGTGCCAGCAGCCCTACAGGCAAAGCAACTAATGAAAAACTGTTTTTT
V gene: TRBV29-1; J gene: TRBJ1-2; clone size: few; D gene: .; CDR3 protein: CSVPTPQGFPYGYTF; CDR3 DNA: TGCAGCGTCCCTACCCCACAGGGATTCCCTTATGGCTACACCTTC
V gene: TRBV25-1; J gene: TRBJ1-2; clone size: .; D gene: .; CDR3 protein: CASSQSLITGTKGYTF; CDR3 DNA: TGTGCCAGCAGCCAGAGTCTAATTACAGGGACAAAAGGCTACACCTTC
V gene: TRBV12-3/TRBV12-4; J gene: TRBJ2-5; clone size: few; D gene: .; CDR3 protein: CASSWWNPRSYNEQYF; CDR3 DNA: TGTGCCAGCAGTTGGTGGAATCCCCGCTCCTACAATGAGCAGTACTTC
V gene: TRBV20-1; J gene: TRBJ2-7; clone size: few; D gene: TRBD2; CDR3 protein: CSAVTSGDSYEQYF; CDR3 DNA: TGCAGTGCTGTGACTAGCGGGGACTCCTACGAGCAGTACTTC
V gene: TRBV7-3; J gene: TRBJ2-1; clone size: .; D gene: .; CDR3 protein: CASSLVGCEQFF; CDR3 DNA: TGTGCCAGCAGCTTAGTGGGTTGTGAGCAGTTCTTC
V gene: TRBV20-1; J gene: TRBJ2-3; clone size: .; D gene: .; CDR3 protein: CSARDPAGRGDTQYF; CDR3 DNA: TGCAGTGCTAGAGATCCCGCAGGGAGGGGGGATACGCAGTATTTT
V gene: TRBV5-5; J gene: TRBJ2-1; clone size: .; D gene: TRBD1; CDR3 protein: CASSLEHRDRPPMREQFF; CDR3 DNA: TGTGCCAGCAGCTTGGAGCACCGGGACAGGCCCCCTATGAGGGAGCAGTTCTTC
V gene: TRBV14; J gene: TRBJ2-5; clone size: .; D gene: .; CDR3 protein: CASSKLGVGQQETQYF; CDR3 DNA: TGTGCCAGCAGCAAACTTGGTGTTGGACAGCAAGAGACCCAGTACTTC
V gene: TRBV12-3/TRBV12-4; J gene: TRBJ1-2; clone size: many; D gene: .; CDR3 protein: CASSLKAGGYNYGYTF; CDR3 DNA: TGTGCCAGCAGTTTGAAGGCGGGGGGTTATAACTATGGCTACACCTTC
V gene: TRBV28; J gene: TRBJ1-2; clone size: few; D gene: .; CDR3 protein: CASSFWALNYGYTF; CDR3 DNA: TGTGCCAGCAGTTTCTGGGCTTTGAACTATGGCTACACCTTC
V gene: TRBV29-1; J gene: TRBJ2-1; clone size: .; D gene: .; CDR3 protein: CSVVGRPGNEQFF; CDR3 DNA: TGCAGCGTTGTGGGGCGGCCTGGAAATGAGCAGTTCTTC
V gene: TRBV12-3/TRBV12-4; J gene: TRBJ1-5; clone size: few; D gene: TRBD1; CDR3 protein: CASSSTQTGYNQPQHF; CDR3 DNA: TGTGCCAGCAGTTCTACCCAGACAGGGTACAATCAGCCCCAGCATTTT
V gene: TRBV9; J gene: TRBJ1-1; clone size: .; D gene: .; CDR3 protein: CASSVPPRAQPNTEAFF; CDR3 DNA: TGTGCCAGCAGCGTTCCCCCACGGGCACAGCCCAACACTGAAGCTTTCTTT
V gene: TRBV12-3/TRBV12-4; J gene: TRBJ2-7; clone size: few; D gene: .; CDR3 protein: CASSPGLSDDEQYF; CDR3 DNA: TGTGCCAGCAGTCCCGGACTAAGCGACGACGAGCAGTACTTC
V gene: TRBV3-1; J gene: TRBJ2-7; clone size: .; D gene: .; CDR3 protein: CASSPLQGGDNEQYF; CDR3 DNA: TGTGCCAGCAGCCCACTACAGGGTGGTGACAATGAGCAGTACTTC
V gene: TRBV3-1; J gene: TRBJ2-3; clone size: few; D gene: .; CDR3 protein: CASSPMVADTQYF; CDR3 DNA: TGTGCCAGCAGCCCCATGGTCGCAGATACGCAGTATTTT
V gene: TRBV9; J gene: TRBJ1-1; clone size: .; D gene: .; CDR3 protein: CASRAWGNTEAFF; CDR3 DNA: TGTGCCAGCCGCGCCTGGGGGAACACTGAAGCTTTCTTT
V gene: TRBV6-5; J gene: TRBJ1-1; clone size: few; D gene: TRBD1; CDR3 protein: CASSYYSRGPDNTEAFF; CDR3 DNA: TGTGCCAGCAGTTACTACAGCAGGGGGCCCGATAACACTGAAGCTTTCTTT
V gene: TRBV6-5; J gene: TRBJ2-1; clone size: .; D gene: TRBD1; CDR3 protein: CASSYRGDRDNEQFF; CDR3 DNA: TGTGCCAGCAGTTACCGCGGGGACAGGGACAATGAGCAGTTCTTC
V gene: TRBV9; J gene: TRBJ2-7; clone size: .; D gene: .; CDR3 protein: CASSVGDSKASQYF; CDR3 DNA: TGTGCCAGCAGCGTAGGAGACTCCAAAGCATCTCAGTACTTC
V gene: TRBV5-1; J gene: TRBJ1-4; clone size: once; D gene: .; CDR3 protein: CASSLAETLWGEKLFF; CDR3 DNA: TGCGCCAGCAGCTTGGCTGAAACACTCTGGGGCGAAAAACTGTTTTTT
V gene: TRBV28; J gene: TRBJ1-1; clone size: .; D gene: .; CDR3 protein: CASSSLDGLNTEAFF; CDR3 DNA: TGTGCCAGCAGCTCCCTTGACGGGTTGAACACTGAAGCTTTCTTT
V gene: TRBV7-9; J gene: TRBJ1-1; clone size: once; D gene: .; CDR3 protein: CASSLELEATEAFF; CDR3 DNA: TGTGCCAGCAGCTTAGAGCTGGAGGCCACTGAAGCTTTCTTT
V gene: TRBV5-1; J gene: TRBJ2-3; clone size: .; D gene: .; CDR3 protein: CASSLGGGGITDTQYF; CDR3 DNA: TGCGCCAGCAGCTTGGGTGGAGGGGGAATCACAGATACGCAGTATTTT
V gene: TRBV7-7; J gene: TRBJ2-1; clone size: many; D gene: TRBD1; CDR3 protein: CASSPGTGAYNEQFF; CDR3 DNA: TGTGCCAGCAGCCCCGGGACAGGGGCCTACAATGAGCAGTTCTTC
V gene: TRBV19; J gene: TRBJ2-4; clone size: few; D gene: .; CDR3 protein: CASSITDIQYF; CDR3 DNA: TGTGCCAGTAGTATAACGGACATTCAGTACTTC
V gene: TRBV5-1; J gene: TRBJ2-7; clone size: .; D gene: .; CDR3 protein: CASSLGNMAYEQYF; CDR3 DNA: TGCGCCAGCAGCTTGGGAAACATGGCCTACGAGCAGTACTTC
V gene: TRBV7-8; J gene: TRBJ1-1; clone size: .; D gene: TRBD1; CDR3 protein: CASSQRTGALDTEAFF; CDR3 DNA: TGTGCCAGCAGCCAAAGGACAGGGGCCCTGGACACTGAAGCTTTCTTT
V gene: TRBV10-3; J gene: TRBJ1-2; clone size: .; D gene: .; CDR3 protein: CAISYQPWTEAYGYTF; CDR3 DNA: TGTGCCATCAGTTACCAACCCTGGACGGAAGCTTATGGCTACACCTTC
V gene: TRBV21-1; J gene: TRBJ1-4; clone size: .; D gene: .; CDR3 protein: CARLPGQGCEKLFF; CDR3 DNA: TGTGCCAGGCTTCCGGGACAGGGTTGTGAAAAACTGTTTTTT
V gene: TRBV6-2/TRBV6-3; J gene: TRBJ1-1; clone size: .; D gene: .; CDR3 protein: CASSYSTFKAMNTEAFF; CDR3 DNA: TGTGCCAGCAGTTACTCAACATTCAAGGCCATGAACACTGAAGCTTTCTTT
V gene: TRBV4-1; J gene: TRBJ2-3; clone size: .; D gene: TRBD1; CDR3 protein: CASSQDRGQGYYTQYF; CDR3 DNA: TGCGCCAGCAGCCAAGATCGAGGACAGGGCTATTATACGCAGTATTTT
V gene: TRBV20-1; J gene: TRBJ1-2; clone size: few; D gene: .; CDR3 protein: CSARDQAGQDYGYTF; CDR3 DNA: TGCAGTGCTAGAGATCAGGCAGGGCAGGACTATGGCTACACCTTC
V gene: TRBV6-2/TRBV6-3; J gene: TRBJ2-3; clone size: .; D gene: TRBD2; CDR3 protein: CASRGLADSGDTQYF; CDR3 DNA: TGTGCCAGTAGGGGACTAGCTGATTCAGGAGATACGCAGTATTTT
V gene: TRBV7-2; J gene: TRBJ2-7; clone size: few; D gene: .; CDR3 protein: CASSLVTSSYEQYF; CDR3 DNA: TGTGCCAGCAGCTTAGTCACGAGCTCCTACGAGCAGTACTTC